This T cell receptor (beta chain) came from a study of blood T cell repertoires in COVID-19. Study in general: Both acute and convalescent COVID-19 samples were obtained from the United States, Italy and Spain. The analysed material was cDNA or gDNA that came from T cells, B-cell-depleted T cells, or PBMCs.

The CDR3 is made up of 14 amino acids. Germline CDR1 reads SGHNT; CDR2 reads YYREEE (reference sequence). J gave up 2 bases and V 2 bases, and 4 bases lay outside the gene matches. Seattle patient enrollment occurred during active infection, with longitudinal follow-up thereafter. Per the authors' pipeline: Amplification from reference gene primers served as the basis for estimated nucleated cell counts. Sequencing was performed with immunoSEQ multiplex PCR; in TCRdb, only in-frame clones are kept and a portion is missing. That table is the source of V, J and clone size, and D and trimming were worked out from the DNA. The table shows about 160,000 clones, with 92% occurring only once.

This chain connects TRBV5-4 to TRBJ2-7; 7 bases are shared with TRBD1. The clonotype was recovered from a man aged 25 to 40 with COVID-19, enrolled during active disease. The material sequenced was peripheral blood. The CDR3 loop reads CASSFTGDPYEQYF. As DNA, the CDR3 is TGTGCCAGCAGCTTTACAGGGGATCCCTACGAGCAGTACTTC.